A single sample gave rise to the 11 T cell receptor beta chains below, sequenced in a study of Ad26.COV2.S vaccination and SARS-CoV-2 variants. Sequenced by immunoSEQ multiplex PCR; TCRdb stores in-frame clones only, minus some. The data contain 300,000 to 400,000 clones, 85% to 90% of them singletons. Treatment of the sample: around 19 received Ad26.COV2.S at low or high dose, single or two shots; about 5 received placebo; per-sample allocation not given. Collection of the samples took place on day 63 after the first injection of vaccine or placebo. The sample consisted of peripheral blood, taken in a trial of Ad26.COV2.S vaccine versus placebo. The receptors stem from a person aged 18-60 years who received the Ad26.COV2.S COVID-19 vaccine or a placebo.

The V call is TRBV18, the J call TRBJ1-6; D may be TRBD1 (6 bases). V was pared by 3 bases and J by 13 bases, with 16 bases between. Germline assignment: CDR1 KGHSH and CDR2 LQKENI. CDR3 length equals 14 residues. The CDR3 region is CASSPGQWLGPLHF. The CDR3 bases are TGTGCCAGCTCACCTGGACAGTGGCTCGGTCCCCTCCACTTT.

The J gene is TRBJ2-3, the V gene TRBV6-5; 8 bases are shared with TRBD1. This CDR3 is built from 14 residues. V trimming: 6 bases; J trimming: 6 bases; junction bases outside the gene matches: 8. Germline CDR1 is MNHEY and CDR2 is SVGAGI. The CDR3 nucleotides read TGTGCCAGCAGGTCGTCCAGGGGGCGGGATACGCAGTATTTT. It encodes CASRSSRGRDTQYF.

The V and J genes are TRBV7-9 and TRBJ1-2, with D perhaps TRBD1 (5 bases). The V gene's germline CDR1 is SEHNR and CDR2 FQNEAQ (reference sequence). Trimming pared 10 bases from V and 7 bases from J, leaving 22 bases between. The CDR3 runs to 14 residues. The CDR3, as DNA: TGTGCCACAGCACCCTGGGACGGAAGAGGTGGCTACACCTTC. This sequence encodes CATAPWDGRGGYTF.

V usage is TRBV7-6 and J usage is TRBJ2-7; maybe TRBD1 (6 bases). Per the germline V gene, CDR1 is SGHVS and CDR2 is FNYEAQ. The V gene lost 4 bases and the J gene lost 4 bases, with 14 bases spanning the gap. The length of the CDR3 is 14 residues. CDR3 DNA sequence: TGTGCCAGCAGCTCCCCTGGACAGTTATACGAGCAGTACTTC. Protein sequence: CASSSPGQLYEQYF.

The chain links TRBV6-5 to TRBJ2-7; maybe TRBD1 (5 bases). The CDR3 loop spans 15 amino acids. Germline V gene data show CDR1 as MNHEY and CDR2 as SVGAGI. V was clipped by 2 bases and J by 0 bases, with 11 bases between them. The CDR3 nucleotides read TGTGCCAGCAGTTACCAGGGCCTCAGCTCCTACGAGCAGTACTTC. It encodes CASSYQGLSSYEQYF.

This rearrangement joins TRBV6-4 to TRBJ2-2, with D perhaps TRBD2 (5 bases). Germline CDR1 is MRHNA and CDR2 is SNTAGT. CDR3 length equals 14 residues. Trimming stripped 6 bases from V and 3 bases from J, with 11 bases between. This chain's CDR3 is CASSADLYTGELFF. Written as DNA, the CDR3 is TGTGCCAGCAGCGCGGACTTATACACCGGGGAGCTGTTTTTT.

This sequence joins TRBV7-2 and TRBJ1-4; 12 nucleotides align to TRBD1. The V gene's germline CDR1 is SGHTA and CDR2 FQGNSA. V dropped 0 bases and J dropped 0; count of bases not matched to a gene: 5. The length of the CDR3 is 19 residues. DNA for the CDR3: TGTGCCAGCAGCTTAGCGCCGGGACAGGGGGCACCAACTAATGAAAAACTGTTTTTT. The encoded protein is CASSLAPGQGAPTNEKLFF. Combining the CDR3 with reference TRBV7-2 and TRBJ1-4 gives the whole variable domain GAGVSQSPSNKVTEKGKDVELRCDPISGHTALYWYRQSLGQGLEFLIYFQGNSAPDKSGLPSDRFSAERTGGSVSTLTIQRTQQEDSAVYLCASSLAPGQGAPTNEKLFFGSGTQLSVL.

The rearrangement links TRBV7-3 to TRBJ2-1; 7 nucleotides align to TRBD2. The germline CDR1 and CDR2 sequences are SGHTA and FQGTGA. The CDR3 is 15 residues long. Losses at the gene ends were 5 bases for V and 5 bases for J; bases not matched to a gene: 9. The CDR3 is CASSPGLAGNNEQFF. The CDR3 DNA follows: TGTGCCAGCAGCCCCGGTTTAGCGGGTAACAATGAGCAGTTCTTC.

The chain uses TRBV7-2 and TRBJ2-1; D is unclear. Trimming left V 5 bases short and J 4 bases short, with 9 bases between. The length of the CDR3 is 13 residues. In germline, CDR1 is SGHTA, CDR2 FQGNSA. CDR3: CASSNGFYNEQFF. CDR3 DNA sequence: TGTGCCAGCAGCAACGGATTTTACAATGAGCAGTTCTTC.

The V gene is TRBV2, the J gene TRBJ2-3; 7 nucleotides agree with TRBD2. The ends lost 6 bases at V and 0 bases at J; junction bases unmatched: 3. CDR3 size: 14 residues. Germline V CDR1 and CDR2: SNHLY, FYNNEI. As DNA, the CDR3 is TGTGCCAGCAGAGAGCGGGGAAGCACAGATACGCAGTATTTT. Its translation is CASRERGSTDTQYF.

The CDR3 coding sequence is TGCGCCAGCAGCCAAGGAGGACAGGGGGCCTATAATTCACCCCTCCACTTT. This encodes CASSQGGQGAYNSPLHF. This rearrangement joins TRBV4-3 to TRBJ1-6; 10 bases are shared with TRBD1. J gave up 2 bases and V 1 base, and 2 bases lay outside the gene matches. This CDR3 is built from 17 residues. Germline assignment: CDR1 LGHNA and CDR2 YSLEER.